This T cell receptor beta chain appears in the sequencing data of a study of blood T cell repertoires in COVID-19. Study in general: Collection of acute and convalescent COVID-19 samples took place in the United States, Italy and Spain. PBMCs, B-cell-depleted T cells, or T cells were the source of the cDNA or gDNA that made up the material.

Source study methods: Reference gene primer amplification yielded estimated nucleated cell counts. This table comes from immunoSEQ multiplex PCR, and its TCRdb copy is limited to in-frame clones, with some not included. Clonal size and the V and J genes are those of that table, whereas D and trimming came from the DNA. The repertoire consists of 200,000 to 250,000 clones, with about 78% occurring once and the leading ten covering 7.2%. CDR1 and CDR2 (germline): SGHAT, FQDESV (reference sequence). The CDR3 has 16 residues. V was clipped by 2 bases and J by 4 bases; unmatched bases: 3. The clonotype was recovered from a woman aged 70-85 years with acute or convalescent COVID-19. Specimen: peripheral blood. The chain has TRBV11-1 and TRBJ2-1; 12 bases align to TRBD2. This chain's CDR3 is CASSLPSGGVYNEQFF. The CDR3, as DNA: TGTGCCAGCAGCTTACCTAGCGGGGGGGTTTACAATGAGCAGTTCTTC.